Below, 15 T cell receptor beta chains from the same sample are listed, as sequenced in a study of regulatory T cells in long-lasting Graves disease. Combining iRepertoire HTBI primers with Arm-PCR of CDR3 regions, the authors built TCR beta libraries. TCRdb processed the multiplex PCR reads anew with MiXCR; each CDR3 protein has one entry. Counted here are around 510,000 distinct CDR3 sequences, around 21% occurring once; the ten biggest clones make up under 9%. The time point was: persistent/refractory GD, antithyroid drugs over 5 years with positive TRAb. RNA isolated from PBMCs was used to make the TCR library. The sequencing used peripheral blood mononuclear cells (PBMCs), collected when the disease was refractory, from a patient treated with antithyroid drugs. The source of these receptors is a female donor with Graves disease.

This clonotype was found many times. The V and J genes are TRBV28 and TRBJ2-7; TRBD1 matches 11 bases. Germline CDR1 reads MDHEN; CDR2 reads SYDVKM. Trimming cost V 6 bases and J 3 bases; bases outside gene matches: 4. The CDR3 is made up of 14 amino acids. The CDR3 DNA reads TGTGCCAGCAGGACCGGGACAGGGGGCTACGAGCAGTACTTC. Translated: CASRTGTGGYEQYF.

This clonotype was counted between two and nine times. V usage is TRBV11-2 and J usage is TRBJ2-3, with unresolved D. Germline CDR1 SGHAT, CDR2 FQNNGV. V shed 0 bases and J shed 1 base, with 8 bases lying between them. The CDR3 spans 15 residues. The chain's CDR3 is CASSLDSTRTDTQYF. In DNA form, the CDR3 reads TGTGCCAGCAGCTTAGATTCGACCCGCACAGATACGCAGTATTTT.

V and J are TRBV18 and TRBJ2-1; 7 bases map to TRBD2. Losses at the gene ends were 5 bases for V and 3 bases for J; bases not matched to a gene: 4. CDR3 length equals 14 residues. The germline CDR1 and CDR2 sequences are KGHSH and LQKENI. CDR3 amino acids: CASSGLADYNEQFF. The CDR3 nucleotides read TGTGCCAGCTCAGGGCTAGCGGACTACAATGAGCAGTTCTTC.

Points on this clonotype: One end of the junction is discordant with germline, which a read error may explain. The chain uses TRBV7-7 and TRBJ2-2; 12 bases map to TRBD2. CDR3 length: 17 residues. Germline V gene data show CDR1 as SSHAT and CDR2 as FNYEAQ (reference sequence). In nucleotides, the CDR3 is TGTGCTAGCAGCTTTCGACTAGCGGGAGTAGGTACCGGGGAGCTGTTTTTT. Its protein product is CASSFRLAGVGTGELFF.

This clonotype was recorded at least ten times. The chain links TRBV12-3 or TRBV12-4 to TRBJ1-5; TRBD1 aligns across 7 bases. V lost 1 base and J lost 4; bases outside the gene matches: 4. The CDR3 totals 15 residues. CDR3 DNA sequence: TGTGCCAGCAGTTTAGAGAGGGGGCCGAATCAGCCCCAGCATTTT. Amino acids: CASSLERGPNQPQHF.

This clonotype was seen at least ten times. The gene calls are TRBV2 and TRBJ2-7; D possibly corresponds to TRBD1 (5 bases). This CDR3 contains 12 residues. Trimming took 8 bases from V and 2 from J, leaving 10 bases between them. Germline lookup yields CDR1 SNHLY and CDR2 FYNNEI. The CDR3 DNA follows: TGTGCCAGCCGGGTCAGGGCCTACGAGCAGTACTTC. It yields the protein CASRVRAYEQYF.

This clonotype was observed a few times. The rearrangement uses TRBV6-1 and TRBJ2-2; D gene uncertain. Germline CDR1 and CDR2: MNHNS and SASEGT. V was clipped by 6 bases and J by 6 bases, with 14 bases between them. The CDR3 sequence is 14 residues long. The CDR3 loop is CASRFGVAPGELFF. In DNA, the CDR3 is TGTGCCAGCAGATTTGGGGTGGCTCCCGGGGAGCTGTTTTTT.

The rearrangement uses TRBV4-2 and TRBJ1-6; D uncertain. V was pared by 1 base and J by 10 bases, with 8 bases between. This CDR3 is built from 13 residues. CDR1 and CDR2 (germline): LGHNA, YNFKEQ. CDR3 amino acids: CASSQVRNSPLHF. The CDR3, as DNA: TGTGCCAGCAGCCAAGTGAGGAACTCACCCCTCCACTTT.

This clonotype showed up many times. The V gene is TRBV7-2, the J gene TRBJ1-1, with a tentative D call TRBD1 (6 bases). Looked up from germline, CDR1 is SGHTA and CDR2 is FQGNSA. CDR3 length equals 13 residues. Trimming left V 0 bases short and J 8 bases short, with 10 bases between. The CDR3 loop reads CASSLASDREAFF. The CDR3 nucleotides read TGTGCCAGCAGCTTAGCATCGGACAGAGAAGCTTTCTTT.

This clonotype was found many times. The rearrangement links TRBV6-1 to TRBJ2-7; D is uncertain. V gave up 6 bases and J gave up 5 bases, with 14 bases separating them. CDR1 MNHNS and CDR2 SASEGT come from the germline V gene. The CDR3 runs to 13 residues. In DNA, the CDR3 is TGTGCCAGCAGGGGCGAGGTCGGCCACGAGCAGTACTTC. It encodes CASRGEVGHEQYF.

The sample holds many counts of this clonotype. The V and J genes are TRBV28 and TRBJ1-6; D might be TRBD1 (5 bases). This CDR3 is 16 amino acids long. Germline assignment: CDR1 MDHEN and CDR2 SYDVKM. V lost 5 bases and J 8 bases, leaving 19 bases between the germline ends. The CDR3 here is CASSNNPGHGDSPLHF. In DNA, the CDR3 is TGTGCCAGCAGTAACAACCCAGGGCATGGCGATTCACCCCTCCACTTT.

The sample holds many counts of this clonotype. The CDR3 loop is CSARDYQGQVVETQYF. The DNA for the CDR3 is TGCAGTGCTAGAGATTATCAGGGGCAGGTTGTAGAGACCCAGTACTTC. This chain connects TRBV20-1 to TRBJ2-5; D may be TRBD1 (6 bases). V lost 0 bases, J lost 4 bases, and 18 bases lay in between. The germline CDR1 and CDR2 sequences are DFQATT and SNEGSKA (reference sequence). CDR3 length: 16 amino acids.

This clonotype came up a few times. The chain joins TRBV7-7 to TRBJ1-2; 9 positions agree with TRBD1. The CDR3 loop spans 12 amino acids. CDR1 is SSHAT, CDR2 FNYEAQ, per germline (reference sequence). CDR3 region: CAVGGQGFGYTF. For the CDR3, the DNA is TGTGCGGTGGGCGGACAGGGGTTCGGCTACACCTTC.

This clonotype was seen ten or more times. The chain carries TRBV20-1 and TRBJ1-5; no firm D call. Germline CDR1 and CDR2: DFQATT and SNEGSKA (reference sequence). Between the trimmed V and J ends, which lost 6 bases and 0 bases, there was a span of 9 bases. The CDR3 is 13 residues long. The CDR3 protein is CSAIGPSNQPQHF. Here the CDR3 DNA reads TGCAGTGCCATTGGACCTAGCAATCAGCCCCAGCATTTT.

This chain connects TRBV4-3 to TRBJ2-7, with a weak D call TRBD2 (6 bases). The CDR3 length is 16 residues. Germline V gives CDR1 LGHNA, CDR2 YSLEER. The V gene lost 4 bases and the J gene lost 2 bases, with 18 bases spanning the gap. The CDR3 loop is CASSPYRDSHPYEQYF. In nucleotides, the CDR3 is TGCGCCAGCAGCCCGTACCGGGACTCCCATCCCTACGAGCAGTACTTC.